One and the same sample provided the 32 T cell receptor beta chains below, sequenced in a study of CD8 T cells in ankylosing spondylitis. From the 5' RACE reads, TCRdb called clonotypes with MiXCR, one entry per CDR3 protein. Of under 300,000 distinct CDR3 sequences listed, 8.6% are singletons. What was sequenced was blood, either unsorted or a sorted T cell fraction (not recorded which). The source of these receptors is a male donor with ankylosing spondylitis or in good health (not recorded which).

This clonotype occurred a few times. The rearrangement links TRBV20-1 to TRBJ1-5, with D possibly TRBD1 on 6 matching bases. The length of the CDR3 is 16 residues. V lost 3 bases to trimming and J lost 3 bases, with 18 bases between them. CDR1 is DFQATT and CDR2 is SNEGSKA in the germline V gene (reference sequence). CDR3 sequence reads: CSARGGMGVDNQPQHF. The CDR3 DNA reads TGCAGTGCTAGGGGGGGCATGGGGGTGGACAATCAGCCCCAGCATTTT.

This clonotype was recorded many times. CDR3 DNA: TGCGCCAGCAGCCCAGATCGGTACCAAGAGACCCAGTACTTC. Encoded protein: CASSPDRYQETQYF. V usage is TRBV5-1 and J usage is TRBJ2-5; D remains ambiguous. Per germline, CDR1 SGHRS and CDR2 YFSETQ. The CDR3 runs to 14 residues. The ends were cut back, 4 bases at V and 0 bases at J, with 10 bases in the middle. The full variable domain, with the rest looked up from reference TRBV5-1 and TRBJ2-5, is KAGVTQTPRYLIKTRGQQVTLSCSPISGHRSVSWYQQTPGQGLQFLFEYFSETQRNKGNFPGRFSGRQFSNSRSEMNVSTLELGDSALYLCASSPDRYQETQYFGPGTRLLVL.

In this sample, this clonotype turned up many times. The chain uses TRBV6-1 and TRBJ2-5; a possible D gene is TRBD2 (5 bases). Trimming shortened V by 8 bases and J by 3 bases, and 13 bases separated the two germline ends. This CDR3 is 13 amino acids long. Per the germline V gene, CDR1 is MNHNS and CDR2 is SASEGT. The CDR3 protein is CASRRFEEETQYF. The CDR3 nucleotides read TGTGCCAGCCGGAGGTTTGAGGAAGAGACCCAGTACTTC.

This clonotype was picked up many times. V gene TRBV29-1 combines with J gene TRBJ1-1, with a weak D call TRBD1 (5 bases). The V end lost 6 bases, the J end lost 2 bases, and 10 bases lay between the germline ends. CDR1 and CDR2 from the germline V gene are SQVTM and ANQGSEA. The CDR3 loop spans 12 amino acids. The CDR3 nucleotides are TGCAGCGTGGGGCCCCCAAACACTGAAGCTTTCTTT. Translating it yields CSVGPPNTEAFF.

This clonotype has ten or more counts. The chain recombines TRBV12-3 or TRBV12-4 with TRBJ2-1; 9 bases are shared with TRBD2. V trimming: 5 bases; J trimming: 3 bases; junction bases outside the gene matches: 5. The length of the CDR3 is 15 residues. DNA for the CDR3: TGTGCCAGCAGTGCCCAACTAGCGGGCTACAATGAGCAGTTCTTC. This gives the protein CASSAQLAGYNEQFF.

This clonotype was seen at least ten times. The J gene is TRBJ1-5, the V gene TRBV2; unclear D gene. Germline V gene lookup returns CDR1 SNHLY and CDR2 FYNNEI. Deletions cut 3 bases from V and 0 bases from J, with 6 bases between. The CDR3 is made up of 14 amino acids. The DNA of the CDR3 is TGTGCCAGCAGTGATGCGTATAGCAATCAGCCCCAGCATTTT. Translating it yields CASSDAYSNQPQHF.

This clonotype was seen repeatedly, ten times or more. The J gene is TRBJ1-4, the V gene TRBV7-2; D may be TRBD1 (6 bases). The V and J ends lost 4 bases and 4 bases respectively, with 13 bases between them. Germline values: CDR1 SGHTA, CDR2 FQGNSA. CDR3 length: 15 amino acids. DNA of the CDR3: TGTGCCAGCAGCTCCACGGGGGGCCATAATGAAAAACTGTTTTTT. Its translation is CASSSTGGHNEKLFF.

This clonotype showed up many times. The rearrangement links TRBV20-1 to TRBJ2-6; no clear D. The CDR3 contains 15 residues. Germline CDR1 and CDR2: DFQATT and SNEGSKA (reference sequence). Between the trimmed V and J ends, which lost 0 bases and 2 bases, there was a span of 8 bases. The CDR3 region has the DNA TGCAGTGCTAGAGATTATAGGGCTGGGGCCAACGTCCTGACTTTC. Protein sequence: CSARDYRAGANVLTF.

Ten or more counts support this clonotype. The CDR3 nucleotides read TGCAGCGTTGTACTAACAGGGAGGGAGGCGAACACCGGGGAGCTGTTTTTT. Its protein product is CSVVLTGREANTGELFF. The rearrangement uses TRBV29-1 and TRBJ2-2, with a tentative D call TRBD2 (7 bases). CDR1 and CDR2 from the germline V gene are SQVTM and ANQGSEA. The CDR3 extends over 17 amino acids. Trimming took 4 bases from V and 0 from J, leaving 18 bases between them.

CDR3 sequence: CASASIYEQYF. The CDR3 DNA follows: TGTGCCAGCGCCTCCATTTACGAGCAGTACTTC. This chain joins TRBV12-3 or TRBV12-4 and TRBJ2-7; D remains ambiguous. The CDR3 sequence is 11 residues long. V dropped 8 bases and J dropped 4 bases, with 9 bases sitting between them.

This clonotype has ten or more counts. The chain combines TRBV12-3 or TRBV12-4 with TRBJ1-3; maybe TRBD1 (6 bases). The CDR3 is 16 residues long. Trimming took 4 bases from V and 0 from J, leaving 13 bases between them. The CDR3 nucleotides are TGTGCCAGCAGTTCTGGGGGCTCAAGCTCTGGAAACACCATATATTTT. This sequence encodes CASSSGGSSSGNTIYF.

This clonotype was observed at least ten times. CDR3 in DNA: TGTGCCAGCAGCTTAGGGACAGCGTCCTACGAGCAGTACTTC. Translating gives CASSLGTASYEQYF. V and J are TRBV7-9 and TRBJ2-7; maybe TRBD1 (6 bases). There are 14 residues in the CDR3. From germline, CDR1 is SEHNR and CDR2 FQNEAQ (reference sequence). Trimming left V 1 base short and J 1 base short, with 8 bases between.

This clonotype was found many times. The chain carries TRBV9 and TRBJ1-5; D might be TRBD1 (6 bases). The V gene's germline CDR1 is SGDLS and CDR2 YYNGEE. The V gene lost 0 bases and the J gene lost 7 bases, with 14 bases spanning the gap. The CDR3 is 15 residues long. DNA of the CDR3: TGTGCCAGCAGCGTAGGCGGGGGCATTGGACAGCCCCAGCATTTT. Translation: CASSVGGGIGQPQHF. Using reference TRBV9 and TRBJ1-5 for the parts outside the CDR3, the full variable domain is DSGVTQTPKHLITATGQRVTLRCSPRSGDLSVYWYQQSLDQGLQFLIQYYNGEERAKGNILERFSAQQFPDLHSELNLSSLELGDSALYFCASSVGGGIGQPQHFGDGTRLSIL.

This clonotype was observed many times. The gene calls are TRBV12-3 or TRBV12-4 and TRBJ2-1, with D unclear. Trimming left V 1 base short and J 10 bases short, with 8 bases between. There are 12 residues in the CDR3. The CDR3 protein is CASSLVLGEQFF. The CDR3 region has the DNA TGTGCCAGCAGTTTAGTTTTGGGGGAGCAGTTCTTC.

This clonotype showed up many times. The genes are TRBV28 and TRBJ2-7; TRBD1 agrees at 7 bases. The V segment lost 3 bases and the J segment 5 bases; nucleotides outside the gene matches: 4. The germline CDR1 and CDR2 sequences are MDHEN and SYDVKM. The CDR3 covers 13 residues. The CDR3 coding sequence is TGTGCCAGCAGTTTGACAGGGAAGAACGAGCAGTACTTC. As protein: CASSLTGKNEQYF.

Comments on this clonotype: A single base separates this from a much larger clone, so it may be a read error. The V and J genes are TRBV2 and TRBJ1-2; the D is unclear. The CDR3 is 10 residues long. Germline-derived CDR1 and CDR2 are SNHLY and FYNNEI. The CDR3 spells CARSEARLNF. The CDR3 nucleotides are TGTGCCCGCAGTGAAGCGCGTCTGAACTTC.

Many counts were recorded for this clonotype. This rearrangement joins TRBV10-3 to TRBJ1-6; no clear D. The germline gives CDR1 ENHRY, CDR2 SYGVKD. This CDR3 is built from 13 residues. V was pared by 8 bases and J by 10 bases, with 15 bases between. CDR3 in amino acids: CAIGPRYESPLHF. CDR3 sequence (DNA): TGTGCCATCGGGCCCCGATACGAATCACCCCTCCACTTT.

This clonotype was observed a few times. This chain links TRBV18 with TRBJ1-4; the match to TRBD1 covers 7 bases. The CDR3 consists of 15 residues. Germline assignment: CDR1 KGHSH and CDR2 LQKENI. V trimming: 3 bases; J trimming: 3 bases; junction bases outside the gene matches: 4. In nucleotides, the CDR3 is TGTGCCAGCTCACCTGACAGGGCGGCTAATGAAAAACTGTTTTTT. Its protein is CASSPDRAANEKLFF.

This clonotype was seen at least ten times. The gene calls are TRBV5-1 and TRBJ2-5; 7 bases fit TRBD2. CDR1 is SGHRS and CDR2 is YFSETQ in the germline V gene. CDR3 length: 14 residues. The V gene end was trimmed by 1 base and the J gene end by 3 bases; junction bases not matched to a gene: 3. This CDR3 reads CASSLNLAEETQYF. CDR3 DNA: TGCGCCAGCAGCTTGAACCTAGCGGAAGAGACCCAGTACTTC.

This clonotype showed up many times. This chain uses TRBV7-8 with TRBJ2-5; D ambiguous. The CDR3 covers 14 residues. Trimming took 1 base from V and 9 from J, leaving 15 bases between them. Germline V gene data show CDR1 as SGHVS and CDR2 as FQNEAQ. CDR3 amino acids: CASSLGPQTVAQYF. As DNA, the CDR3 is TGTGCCAGCAGCTTAGGGCCTCAGACCGTGGCCCAGTACTTC.

This clonotype was detected many times. V gene TRBV12-3 or TRBV12-4 combines with J gene TRBJ2-3; D remains unclear. This CDR3 is built from 15 residues. V was pared by 5 bases and J by 1 base, with 13 bases between. CDR3 region: CASSPPFAGTDTQYF. CDR3 sequence (DNA): TGTGCCAGCAGTCCACCATTCGCCGGCACAGATACGCAGTATTTT.

This clonotype has at least ten counts. This rearrangement joins TRBV20-1 to TRBJ1-1; no clear D gene. Trimming left V 0 bases short and J 4 bases short, with 15 bases between. Germline V gene lookup returns CDR1 DFQATT and CDR2 SNEGSKA (reference sequence). The CDR3 contains 15 residues. CDR3 sequence: CSARDGTLGGTEAFF. The CDR3 region has the DNA TGCAGTGCTAGAGATGGAACCTTGGGAGGCACTGAAGCTTTCTTT.

This sequence joins TRBV5-1 and TRBJ2-2, with TRBD2 matching 10 bases. Germline CDR1 SGHRS, CDR2 YFSETQ. The CDR3 has 17 amino acids. After removal of 3 bases from V and 5 bases from J, the junction contained 10 bases not matched to a gene. The CDR3 DNA reads as TGCGCCAGCAGCTCCTCCCTAGCGGGAGTTAAGACCGGGGAGCTGTTTTTT. It is translated as CASSSSLAGVKTGELFF. Variable domain in full (rest from reference TRBV5-1 and TRBJ2-2): KAGVTQTPRYLIKTRGQQVTLSCSPISGHRSVSWYQQTPGQGLQFLFEYFSETQRNKGNFPGRFSGRQFSNSRSEMNVSTLELGDSALYLCASSSSLAGVKTGELFFGEGSRLTVL.

This clonotype showed up many times. The chain joins TRBV12-3 or TRBV12-4 to TRBJ2-3, with TRBD2 as a possible D gene (6 bases). V was pared by 3 bases and J by 2 bases, with 12 bases between. The length of the CDR3 is 15 residues. In DNA form, the CDR3 reads TGTGCCAGCAGTTTGCGGGGCCGGTACACAGATACGCAGTATTTT. Translating gives CASSLRGRYTDTQYF.

This clonotype was detected a few times. The J gene is TRBJ2-3, the V gene TRBV7-3, with a possible D match to TRBD2 (7 bases). The germline V gene has CDR1 SGHTA and CDR2 FQGTGA. The CDR3 spans 19 residues. Trimming left V 0 bases short and J 0 bases short, with 19 bases between. CDR3 sequence reads: CASSLTSGRGLASTDTQYF. DNA for the CDR3: TGTGCCAGCAGCTTAACTTCGGGGCGGGGGCTAGCTAGCACAGATACGCAGTATTTT. Based on the CDR3 plus reference TRBV7-3 and TRBJ2-3, the full variable domain is GAGVSQTPSNKVTEKGKYVELRCDPISGHTALYWYRQSLGQGPEFLIYFQGTGAADDSGLPNDRFFAVRPEGSVSTLKIQRTERGDSAVYLCASSLTSGRGLASTDTQYFGPGTRLTVL.

In its sample, this clonotype was seen many times. V gene TRBV6-5 combines with J gene TRBJ1-1; D uncertain. Trimming cost V 0 bases and J 4 bases, with 12 bases left between them. The CDR3 spans 15 residues. Germline-derived CDR1 and CDR2 are MNHEY and SVGAGI. The CDR3: CASSYSIQRGTEAFF. The CDR3 DNA is TGTGCCAGCAGTTACTCGATTCAACGGGGCACTGAAGCTTTCTTT.

A few counts support this clonotype. Since a much larger clone is just one base distant, this may be a read error. The chain combines TRBV5-6 with TRBJ1-6; D gene unclear. V lost 0 bases to trimming and J lost 7 bases, with 8 bases between them. This CDR3 is built from 14 residues. Germline-derived CDR1 and CDR2 are SGHDT and YYEEEE. The CDR3 DNA sequence: TGTGCCAGCAGCTTGGTGGCAGAGAATTCACCCCTCCACTTT. The encoded protein is CASSLVAENSPLHF.

Of note for this clonotype: It may be a read error: a sequence one base away is much more abundant. The chain recombines TRBV5-6 with TRBJ2-7; 10 bases line up with TRBD1. The germline CDR1 and CDR2 sequences are SGHDT and YYEEEE. The CDR3 covers 15 residues. As DNA, the CDR3 is TGTGCCAGCAGCTTCAAGGGACAGGGGAACTACGAGCAGTCCTTC. This sequence encodes CASSFKGQGNYEQSF. The entire variable domain, with the rest obtained from reference TRBV5-6 and TRBJ2-7, is as follows: DAGVTQSPTHLIKTRGQQVTLRCSPKSGHDTVSWYQQALGQGPQFIFQYYEEEERQRGNFPDRFSGHQFPNYSSELNVNALLLGDSALYLCASSFKGQGNYEQSFGPGTRLTVT.

In its sample, this clonotype was seen a few times. The J gene is TRBJ2-3, the V gene TRBV10-3; D remains unclear. Deletions cut 0 bases from V and 4 bases from J, with 2 bases between. This CDR3 has 12 residues. The germline V gene has CDR1 ENHRY and CDR2 SYGVKD. The chain's CDR3 is CAISESPDTQYF. CDR3 DNA: TGTGCCATCAGTGAGTCCCCAGATACGCAGTATTTT.

This clonotype was seen ten or more times. V gene TRBV5-6 combines with J gene TRBJ1-5; 11 bases match TRBD1. This CDR3 has 15 amino acids. CDR1 and CDR2 (germline): SGHDT, YYEEEE. Germline trimming cut 4 bases from V and 2 bases from J; bases unmatched to any gene: 2. The chain's CDR3 is CASSRTGGGNQPQHF. CDR3 DNA: TGTGCCAGCAGCCGGACAGGGGGCGGCAATCAGCCCCAGCATTTT.

The V gene is TRBV20-1, the J gene TRBJ2-1; TRBD2 aligns across 13 bases. Trimming took 7 bases from V and 4 from J; bases not matched to a gene: 13. The germline gives CDR1 DFQATT, CDR2 SNEGSKA (reference sequence). CDR3 size: 17 residues. Here the CDR3 DNA reads TGCAGTGTTAGCCGACTAGCGGGAGGTTTCTGGTACAATGAGCAGTTCTTC. It encodes CSVSRLAGGFWYNEQFF.

This clonotype was counted many times. CDR3 nucleotide sequence: TGCAGTGCTAGTGTTGCACTAGCGTCTGACAATGAGCAGTTCTTC. The encoded protein is CSASVALASDNEQFF. This rearrangement joins TRBV20-1 to TRBJ2-1; 7 bases align to TRBD2. CDR3 length: 15 residues. Trimming at V came to 3 bases and at J to 5 bases, leaving 10 bases not matched to a gene. Germline CDR1 DFQATT, CDR2 SNEGSKA (reference sequence).